This is a list of T cell receptor beta chains from one sample in a study of metastatic and nonmetastatic thyroid tumors. TCRdb used MiXCR to call clones anew from the PCR reads. The data show tens of thousands of clones, 9.5% to 13% seen once. What was sequenced was blood. The receptors shown here come from a male donor with papillary thyroid cancer or a benign thyroid nodule (not recorded which). Some clones in this sample may be carry-over from other donors' samples. Each CDR3 is given with its conserved first and last residue. The D gene is left open where the match is weak. Expanded clones get a size class; other rows say once, few or many, or leave the size out.

V,D,size,J,DNA,CDR3
TRBV4-3,-,many,TRBJ2-1,TGCGCCAGCAGCCCTCCGGGCGTGGATGAGCAGTTCTTC,CASSPPGVDEQFF
TRBV6-1,-,medium-sized,TRBJ2-2,TGTGCCAGCAGTGGCACCGGGGAGCTGTTTTTT,CASSGTGELFF
TRBV11-2,TRBD2,many,TRBJ2-3,TGTGCCAGCAGCTTGGGAAGCGGGAGTAGTACAGATACGCAGTATTTT,CASSLGSGSSTDTQYF
TRBV11-2,TRBD2,many,TRBJ2-5,TGTGCCAGCAGCTTAGTGGGTAGCGGGAGGGAGACCCAGTACTTC,CASSLVGSGRETQYF
TRBV7-2,-,many,TRBJ2-3,TGTGCCAGCAGCCTCGTTCAGAGGGCAGATACGCAGTATTTT,CASSLVQRADTQYF
TRBV18,TRBD1,few,TRBJ1-3,TGTGCCAGCTCACCAAACAGGGGTAGTGGAAACACCATATATTTT,CASSPNRGSGNTIYF
TRBV10-3,TRBD2,many,TRBJ2-7,TGTGCCATCAGTGAGGGACTAGCGGGAGCCTACGAGCAGTACTTC,CAISEGLAGAYEQYF
TRBV10-1,-,many,TRBJ1-5,TGCGCCAGCCAAGAAATTAGGGCCGAGGATCCCCAGCATTTT,CASQEIRAEDPQHF
TRBV19,TRBD2,-,TRBJ2-1,TGTGCCAGTATCCTCGGTCTAGCGGGGTTAGCCAATGAGCAGTTCTTC,CASILGLAGLANEQFF
TRBV4-3,-,few,TRBJ2-3,TGCGCCAGCAGCCAAGAACTGTCCACAGATACGCAGTATTTT,CASSQELSTDTQYF
TRBV28,-,medium-sized,TRBJ2-7,TGTGCCAGCAGTACCGAGGGCTACGAGCAGTACTTC,CASSTEGYEQYF
TRBV6-2/TRBV6-3,-,medium-sized,TRBJ2-7,TGTGCCAGCAGTTCCCCTGCCACCAACTACGAGCAGTACTTC,CASSSPATNYEQYF
TRBV15,-,-,TRBJ1-2,TGTGCCACCACCTTCGGGGGGGCAGGGTATGGCTACACCTTC,CATTFGGAGYGYTF
TRBV6-1,TRBD2,medium-sized,TRBJ2-7,TGTGCCAGCAGTGGGCGGGGACTAGCGGACTACGAGCAGTACTTC,CASSGRGLADYEQYF
TRBV7-9,TRBD2,-,TRBJ2-5,TGTGCCAGCAGCGCCGGGACTAGTAGTTGGGAGACCCAGTACTTC,CASSAGTSSWETQYF
TRBV11-2,TRBD2,many,TRBJ2-2,TGTGCCAGCAGCGATGGACTAGCGGGAGGATTTTTT,CASSDGLAGGFF
TRBV3-1,TRBD2,-,TRBJ2-5,TGTGCCAGCAGCGGGCACAGCGGGAGCTTAGAGACCCAGTACTTC,CASSGHSGSLETQYF
TRBV6-1,-,many,TRBJ2-7,TGTGCCAGCAGTACATCAGGGGGGAGCTCCTACGAGCAGTACTTC,CASSTSGGSSYEQYF
TRBV19,-,many,TRBJ2-7,TGTGCCAGTCAACCGGACCCGGCCTCTTACGAGCAGTACTTC,CASQPDPASYEQYF
TRBV6-2/TRBV6-3,TRBD1,few,TRBJ2-3,TGTGCCGGCAGTCCCGGGACAGTGGGAGTAGATACGCAGTATTTT,CAGSPGTVGVDTQYF
TRBV11-2,-,many,TRBJ2-7,TGTGCCAGCAGCCCCCAGGACTTCCGCTACGAGCAGTACTTC,CASSPQDFRYEQYF
TRBV18,-,many,TRBJ1-1,TGTGCCAGCTCGAGGGACGACACTGAAGCTTTCTTT,CASSRDDTEAFF
TRBV6-2/TRBV6-3,-,few,TRBJ1-5,TGTGCCAGCAGTGGACATGGGTTGAGCAATCAGCCTCAGCATTTT,CASSGHGLSNQPQHF
TRBV28,TRBD1,many,TRBJ2-2,TGTGCCAGCAGTTTTAGGACAGGCGTCGCCGGGGAGCTGTTTTTT,CASSFRTGVAGELFF
TRBV14,-,many,TRBJ2-7,TGTGCCAGCAGCCAACCCGGGGGAGCTGTGAGGGAGCAGTACTTC,CASSQPGGAVREQYF
TRBV5-1,-,many,TRBJ1-2,TGCGCCAGCAGCTTGGCCGTCGGGGGCGCGTATGGCTACACCTTC,CASSLAVGGAYGYTF
TRBV30,-,-,TRBJ2-3,TGTGCCTGGAGTGTAAGGGGCAGGGCGTCAGATACGCAGTATTTT,CAWSVRGRASDTQYF
TRBV28,-,many,TRBJ1-5,TGTGCCAGCAGTACGGAAAATCAGCCCCAGCATTTT,CASSTENQPQHF
TRBV10-3,-,many,TRBJ1-3,TGTGCCGGGGGGAGGCAAAACACCATATATTTT,CAGGRQNTIYF
TRBV12-3/TRBV12-4,-,many,TRBJ1-4,TGTGCCAGCAGTCCACGTACGGCTAATGAAAAACTGTTTTTT,CASSPRTANEKLFF
TRBV6-4,-,many,TRBJ1-1,TGTGCCAGCAGGGGACAGAACACTGAAGCTTTCTTT,CASRGQNTEAFF
TRBV19,-,many,TRBJ2-1,TGTGCCAGTAGTATAGACCCAGCCTACAATGAGCAGTTCTTC,CASSIDPAYNEQFF
TRBV3-1,-,-,TRBJ1-2,TGTGCCAGCAGCCCCACAGGGCGTGTAGAAAATGGCTACACCTTC,CASSPTGRVENGYTF
TRBV29-1,-,many,TRBJ1-2,TGCAGCGTTGAGGACGGAGCTAACTATGGCTACACCTTC,CSVEDGANYGYTF
TRBV19,TRBD1,many,TRBJ1-1,TGTGCCAGTAGTTCCTTCCCGGGACAGGGTATCGGCACTGAAGCTTTCTTT,CASSSFPGQGIGTEAFF
TRBV14,TRBD2,-,TRBJ2-3,TGTGCCAGCAGCCAAGATCTTAGCAGCGGGAGGGCTACGCAGTATTTT,CASSQDLSSGRATQYF